This T cell receptor (beta chain) derives from a study of CD8+ T cells in alopecia areata. On the study more broadly: Patients given treatment had severity scored by the percentage of scalp area affected.

Findings and caveats of the study: In scalp samples, resident alphabeta T cells of normal skin are also sequenced. Tofacitinib significantly lowered scalp clonality and expanded CD8+ clones among the top 100.

After isolation, RNA underwent reverse transcription to generate cDNA as the sequencing template. Sequenced by immunoSEQ multiplex PCR; TCRdb stores in-frame clones only, minus some. The sample carries over 100,000 clones, more than 40% recorded once. Germline loops: CDR1 MNHEY, CDR2 SMNVEV (reference sequence). V was trimmed by 7 bases and J by 4 bases, leaving 19 bases between them. The CDR3 runs 15 residues. The treatment was: oral pan-JAK inhibitor, 5-10 mg twice daily. Alopecia areata patients gave lesional scalp punch biopsies and peripheral blood samples. As regards this clone: The target antigen is unknown.

The sample here was CD4+ T cells sorted from blood, taken at week 4, from a patient treated with tofacitinib. The TCR was taken from a human donor with alopecia areata. The chain combines TRBV27 with TRBJ1-2, with D possibly matching TRBD1 (5 bases). The CDR3 region is CASKSNRGTIYGYTF. For the CDR3, the DNA is TGTGCCAGCAAATCTAATCGGGGCACTATCTATGGCTACACCTTC.